The 5 T cell receptor beta chains below all came from one sample that was sequenced in a study of OX40 agonist ivuxolimab in advanced cancers. TCRdb's table, derived via immunoSEQ multiplex PCR, lists solely in-frame clones and lacks some. The sample lists about 83,000 clones, roughly 91% occurring once. Material: CD4+ or CD8+ T cells sorted from blood, obtained in a trial of the OX40 agonist ivuxolimab. All receptors come from an adult with an advanced solid tumor such as melanoma, head and neck, liver or kidney cancer.

The chain recombines TRBV7-9 with TRBJ1-4; 7 positions agree with TRBD1. CDR3 length: 14 residues. The germline CDR1 and CDR2 sequences are SEHNR and FQNEAQ (reference sequence). The junction had 8 bases not matched to a gene; V was cut back by 5 bases and J by 8 bases. The CDR3 sequence is CASSLQTGYEKLFF. Written as DNA, the CDR3 is TGTGCCAGCAGCCTCCAGACAGGGTACGAAAAACTGTTTTTT.

This chain joins TRBV28 and TRBJ2-1; D may be TRBD1 (6 bases). The CDR3 covers 14 residues. The germline V and J ends were trimmed by 6 bases and 9 bases, with 18 bases remaining between them. Germline lookup yields CDR1 MDHEN and CDR2 SYDVKM. The CDR3 spells CASSPPTGFREQFF. The CDR3 DNA is TGTGCCAGCAGCCCCCCCACAGGGTTCCGTGAGCAGTTCTTC.

The chain links TRBV6-5 to TRBJ1-1, with 8 bases that match TRBD1. The CDR3 has 13 residues. Per the germline V gene, CDR1 is MNHEY and CDR2 is SVGAGI. After removal of 1 base from V and 5 bases from J, the junction contained 0 bases not matched to a gene. In DNA, the CDR3 is TGTGCCAGCAGTTACTACAGGGGGACTGAAGCTTTCTTT. Its translation: CASSYYRGTEAFF.

This chain connects TRBV28 to TRBJ1-4; the D gene is possibly TRBD1 (6 bases). The CDR3 runs 14 residues. Germline assignment: CDR1 MDHEN and CDR2 SYDVKM. Trimming left V 6 bases short and J 8 bases short, with 16 bases between. CDR3 sequence (DNA): TGTGCCAGCAGACTACAGGGTGGGGGGGAAAAACTGTTTTTT. Protein product: CASRLQGGGEKLFF.

Only a few counts were recorded for this clone. The chain has TRBV28 and TRBJ2-7; the D gene is possibly TRBD1 (6 bases). Trimming pared 3 bases from V and 3 bases from J, leaving 18 bases between. The CDR3 runs 16 residues. Germline loops: CDR1 MDHEN, CDR2 SYDVKM. CDR3 in DNA: TGTGCCAGCAGTTTTCACTTACAGGGCCGGGGCTACGAGCAGTACTTC. Translated, it gives CASSFHLQGRGYEQYF.